One sample yielded the 32 T cell receptor beta chains listed below, sequenced in a study of Graves' ophthalmopathy and Graves' hyperthyroidism. TCR beta CDR3 amplification used RNA transcripts. Scientists carried out first-round RT-PCR using HTBI primers and then a second-round multiplex PCR. TCRdb re-called the multiplex PCR reads with MiXCR, one entry per CDR3 protein. The table records approximately 210,000 distinct CDR3 sequences, less than 30% of them present only once. Sequencing used peripheral blood. The receptor source for this set is a man aged 50 or older with Graves' ophthalmopathy.

This clonotype occurred many times. The rearrangement links TRBV19 to TRBJ1-5; no clear D gene. From germline, CDR1 is LNHDA and CDR2 SQIVND (reference sequence). The ends were cut back, 1 base at V and 0 bases at J, with 4 bases in the middle. The CDR3 runs 14 residues. CDR3 in DNA: TGTGCCAGTAGTATAGGCGTTAGCAATCAGCCCCAGCATTTT. This sequence encodes CASSIGVSNQPQHF.

In this sample, this clonotype turned up many times. The rearrangement joins TRBV27 to TRBJ2-7; weak D call: TRBD2 (5 bases). This CDR3 spans 14 amino acids. Germline CDR1 MNHEY, CDR2 SMNVEV (reference sequence). Trimming cost V 2 bases and J 5 bases, with 13 bases left between them. In DNA form, the CDR3 reads TGTGCCAGCAGTTTACTAGCCGGAGAAAACGAGCAGTACTTC. It specifies CASSLLAGENEQYF.

The table lists this clonotype with many counts. This rearrangement joins TRBV12-3 or TRBV12-4 to TRBJ1-5, with a weak D call TRBD1 (6 bases). Trimming removed 5 bases from V and 3 bases from J, with 17 bases in between. The length of the CDR3 is 16 residues. CDR3 protein: CASSPLGGGVNQPQHF. The CDR3 coding sequence is TGTGCCAGCAGTCCCTTAGGGGGGGGCGTCAATCAGCCCCAGCATTTT.

J is TRBJ2-7 and V is TRBV6-2 or TRBV6-3; D gene uncertain. V lost 5 bases and J lost 6, with 8 bases in between. The germline V gene has CDR1 MNHEY and CDR2 SVGEGT. CDR3 length equals 11 residues. The CDR3 sequence: CASSPAVEQYF. DNA for the CDR3: TGTGCCAGCAGTCCCGCGGTCGAGCAGTACTTC.

Ten or more counts support this clonotype. V gene TRBV28 combines with J gene TRBJ2-7; the D is unclear. Germline V CDR1 and CDR2: MDHEN, SYDVKM. V was trimmed by 3 bases and J by 5 bases, leaving 11 bases between them. This CDR3 region has 13 residues. The CDR3 bases are TGTGCCAGCAGTTTTGTAGTTATCCACGAGCAGTACTTC. Its protein is CASSFVVIHEQYF.

This clonotype was counted ten times or more. The V and J genes are TRBV7-6 and TRBJ2-5; D might be TRBD2 (6 bases). Germline V CDR1 and CDR2: SGHVS, FNYEAQ. Trimming took 3 bases from V and 6 from J, leaving 20 bases between them. The CDR3 length is 16 residues. As DNA, the CDR3 is TGTGCCAGCAGCTTTTCTTATGTCGGGAGTCAAAAGACCCAGTACTTC. Translation gives CASSFSYVGSQKTQYF.

This chain links TRBV2 with TRBJ2-7; D perhaps matches TRBD1 (5 bases). Germline V gives CDR1 SNHLY, CDR2 FYNNEI. The CDR3 has 15 residues. V dropped 3 bases and J dropped 4 bases, with 16 bases sitting between them. The CDR3 DNA is TGTGCCAGCAGTGAGGACGAGGTCAGGGCGTACGAGCAGTACTTC. Translating gives CASSEDEVRAYEQYF. The complete variable domain, with remaining parts taken from reference TRBV2 and TRBJ2-7, reads EPEVTQTPSHQVTQMGQEVILRCVPISNHLYFYWYRQILGQKVEFLVSFYNNEISEKSEIFDDQFSVERPDGSNFTLKIRSTKLEDSAMYFCASSEDEVRAYEQYFGPGTRLTVT.

This clonotype was recorded a few times. The chain links TRBV7-2 to TRBJ2-7, with D tentatively TRBD2 (6 bases). In germline, CDR1 is SGHTA, CDR2 FQGNSA. The CDR3 length is 14 residues. V gave up 2 bases and J gave up 2 bases, with 10 bases separating them. CDR3 loop: CASSLSSDTYEQYF. Here the CDR3 DNA reads TGTGCCAGCAGCTTATCTAGCGATACCTACGAGCAGTACTTC.

This clonotype was seen at least ten times. The chain uses TRBV6-6 and TRBJ2-7, with 7 bases identical to TRBD2. CDR3 size: 14 residues. The V and J ends lost 2 bases and 5 bases, in that order; junction bases with no gene match: 6. Per germline, CDR1 MNHNY and CDR2 SVGAGI (reference sequence). In DNA, the CDR3 is TGTGCCAGCAGTTACGGCGGGAGAGGCAACGAGCAGTACTTC. Amino acid sequence: CASSYGGRGNEQYF.

This clonotype was found many times. The chain carries TRBV20-1 and TRBJ2-7; D is unresolved. CDR3 length: 14 amino acids. CDR1 is DFQATT, CDR2 SNEGSKA, per germline (reference sequence). With 6 bases removed from V and 0 bases from J, the gap between germline ends came to 15 bases. The CDR3 loop reads CSARGGTFSYEQYF. DNA for the CDR3: TGCAGTGCCCGTGGCGGCACCTTCTCCTACGAGCAGTACTTC.

This clonotype has ten or more counts. The V and J genes are TRBV27 and TRBJ2-7, with 7 nucleotides matching TRBD2. Losses at the gene ends were 5 bases for V and 6 bases for J; bases not matched to a gene: 7. This CDR3 contains 13 residues. Germline V CDR1 and CDR2: MNHEY, SMNVEV (reference sequence). The CDR3 bases are TGTGCCAGCAGTCCCCCCGGCGGGGGCGAGCAGTACTTC. Protein product: CASSPPGGGEQYF.

This clonotype has at least ten counts. The chain links TRBV7-6 to TRBJ2-7; tentatively, D is TRBD2 (5 bases). Trimming pared 1 base from V and 3 bases from J, leaving 16 bases between. Germline-derived CDR1 and CDR2 are SGHVS and FNYEAQ. CDR3 length: 16 amino acids. CDR3 protein: CASSLGGRGGVYEQYF. CDR3 DNA sequence: TGTGCCAGCAGCTTAGGTGGACGGGGTGGGGTCTACGAGCAGTACTTC. The full variable domain, in which reference TRBV7-6 and TRBJ2-7 provide the parts outside the CDR3, is GAGVSQSPRYKVTKRGQDVALRCDPISGHVSLYWYRQALGQGPEFLTYFNYEAQQDKSGLPNDRFSAERPEGSISTLTIQRTEQRDSAMYRCASSLGGRGGVYEQYFGPGTRLTVT.

This CDR3 is CASKRGEVGGLAKNIQYF. The CDR3 DNA reads TGTGCCAGCAAACGAGGGGAAGTGGGGGGATTAGCCAAAAACATTCAGTACTTC. The chain combines TRBV6-2 or TRBV6-3 with TRBJ2-4; possibly TRBD2 for D (6 bases). The CDR3 extends over 18 amino acids. CDR1 and CDR2 (germline): MNHEY, SVGEGT. Trimming left V 7 bases short and J 0 bases short, with 22 bases between.

The sample holds many counts of this clonotype. V usage is TRBV9 and J usage is TRBJ2-7; possible D gene TRBD2, 5 bases. V lost 4 bases, J lost 4 bases, and 21 bases lay in between. The CDR3 runs to 16 residues. CDR1 is SGDLS and CDR2 is YYNGEE in the germline V gene. CDR3 residues: CASSLQPGNVGYEQYF. The CDR3, as DNA: TGTGCCAGCAGCCTCCAACCCGGGAACGTTGGTTACGAGCAGTACTTC. The entire variable domain, with the rest obtained from reference TRBV9 and TRBJ2-7, is as follows: DSGVTQTPKHLITATGQRVTLRCSPRSGDLSVYWYQQSLDQGLQFLIQYYNGEERAKGNILERFSAQQFPDLHSELNLSSLELGDSALYFCASSLQPGNVGYEQYFGPGTRLTVT.

The rearrangement joins TRBV6-1 to TRBJ2-5; a possible D gene is TRBD2 (6 bases). Germline V CDR1 and CDR2: MNHNS, SASEGT. Trimming stripped 5 bases from V and 2 bases from J, with 12 bases between. The CDR3 is made up of 14 amino acids. For the CDR3, the DNA is TGTGCCAGCAGTCGGACTAAGGGGCAAGAGACCCAGTACTTC. This sequence encodes CASSRTKGQETQYF.

As concerns this clonotype: Mismatch with germline at one junction end may stem from a read error. The chain recombines TRBV6-2 or TRBV6-3 with TRBJ1-1, with D tentatively TRBD1 (6 bases). CDR3 length equals 14 residues. Germline CDR1 reads MNHEY; CDR2 reads SVGEGT. The CDR3 reads CASSRLQKQGEGVF. The DNA of the CDR3 is TGTGCCAGCAGTCGCCTCCAAAAACAGGGAGAGGGGGTCTTT.

The chain uses TRBV11-2 and TRBJ1-2, with 8 positions matching TRBD1. This CDR3 region has 17 residues. The V and J ends lost 6 bases and 4 bases, in that order; junction bases with no gene match: 16. Germline V gene sequence: CDR1 SGHAT, CDR2 FQNNGV. CDR3 DNA sequence: TGTGCCAGCAGTCAAGGACAGGGCCAGACGTTAACCTATGGCTACACCTTC. Translating gives CASSQGQGQTLTYGYTF. Full variable domain (outside the CDR3, taken from reference TRBV11-2 and TRBJ1-2): EAGVAQSPRYKIIEKRQSVAFWCNPISGHATLYWYQQILGQGPKLLIQFQNNGVVDDSQLPKDRFSAERLKGVDSTLKIQPAKLEDSAVYLCASSQGQGQTLTYGYTFGSGTRLTVV.

DNA of the CDR3: TGTGCCAGCAGTTTAGGGGGGGGCTGGTCCTACGAGCAGTACTTC. It is translated as CASSLGGGWSYEQYF. The chain has TRBV12-3 or TRBV12-4 and TRBJ2-7; a possible D gene is TRBD2 (7 bases). The CDR3 is made up of 15 amino acids. Trimming shortened V by 1 base and J by 1 base, and 11 bases separated the two germline ends.

This clonotype has at least ten counts. This chain connects TRBV4-2 to TRBJ2-7, with D possibly matching TRBD2 (6 bases). The CDR3 spans 17 residues. CDR1 LGHNA and CDR2 YNFKEQ come from the germline V gene. Trimming removed 4 bases at V and 3 bases at J, with 22 bases between. The CDR3 coding sequence is TGTGCCAGCAGCCCGGTGGGGGGTGGCGGGCGATACTACGAGCAGTACTTC. This codes for CASSPVGGGGRYYEQYF.

This clonotype was picked up many times. The V gene is TRBV5-1, the J gene TRBJ1-2; D gene ambiguous. Germline V gives CDR1 SGHRS, CDR2 YFSETQ. The length of the CDR3 is 15 residues. Trimming left V 4 bases short and J 4 bases short, with 17 bases between. The CDR3 reads CASSPTEIKSYGYTF. The CDR3 region has the DNA TGCGCCAGCAGCCCTACAGAAATTAAATCCTATGGCTACACCTTC.

This clonotype was seen many times. The V and J genes are TRBV5-1 and TRBJ2-5, with a possible D match to TRBD2 (6 bases). Germline V lookup: CDR1 SGHRS, CDR2 YFSETQ. The V end lost 2 bases, the J end lost 3 bases, and 11 bases lay between the germline ends. There are 14 residues in the CDR3. CDR3 sequence (DNA): TGCGCCAGCAGCTTTCCCGGGACTGAAGAGACCCAGTACTTC. Translation gives CASSFPGTEETQYF.

This clonotype was recorded at least ten times. The chain has TRBV13 and TRBJ2-5, with TRBD2 matching over 9 bases. Trimming at V came to 3 bases and at J to 3 bases, leaving 8 bases not matched to a gene. The CDR3 has 16 amino acids. The germline V gene encodes CDR1 PRHDT and CDR2 FYEKMQ (reference sequence). CDR3 region: CASSFRAAGGEETQYF. For the CDR3, the DNA is TGTGCCAGCAGCTTCCGAGCGGCGGGAGGGGAAGAGACCCAGTACTTC.

This clonotype has a handful of counts. The chain couples TRBV6-1 to TRBJ2-7; a possible D gene is TRBD1 (5 bases). This CDR3 is built from 13 residues. The V and J ends lost 8 bases and 1 base respectively, with 12 bases between them. CDR1 is MNHNS and CDR2 is SASEGT in the germline V gene. The CDR3 region is CASQGTSSYEQYF. The CDR3 DNA reads as TGTGCCAGCCAGGGTACTTCGTCCTACGAGCAGTACTTC.

This clonotype was seen repeatedly, ten times or more. The V and J genes are TRBV27 and TRBJ2-5; tentatively, D is TRBD2 (7 bases). The germline gives CDR1 MNHEY, CDR2 SMNVEV (reference sequence). The CDR3 extends over 17 amino acids. V lost 6 bases to trimming and J lost 5 bases, with 25 bases between them. The CDR3 DNA follows: TGTGCCAGCAGCCCCGCCTTCAGCGAGGGGGGGGGGGAGACCCAGTACTTC. Translated: CASSPAFSEGGGETQYF.

The rearrangement links TRBV15 to TRBJ1-2; D call uncertain. Per the germline V gene, CDR1 is LNHNV and CDR2 is YYDKDF (reference sequence). This CDR3 is 13 amino acids long. Trimming removed 2 bases from V and 2 bases from J, with 6 bases in between. Here the CDR3 reads CATSRNINYGYTF. CDR3 DNA: TGTGCCACCAGCAGAAATATCAACTATGGCTACACCTTC.

In this sample, this clonotype turned up many times. The chain uses TRBV3-1 and TRBJ1-1; 9 positions match TRBD1. V gave up 3 bases and J gave up 2 bases; unmatched junction bases: 7. CDR1 is LGHDT and CDR2 is YNNKEL in the germline V gene (reference sequence). The CDR3 has 16 amino acids. The CDR3 DNA reads TGTGCCAGCAGCCACTCCGGGACAGGGTACAACACTGAAGCTTTCTTT. Translated, it gives CASSHSGTGYNTEAFF.

This clonotype was counted at least ten times. The V and J genes are TRBV10-3 and TRBJ2-7; D gene uncertain. Germline CDR1 is ENHRY and CDR2 is SYGVKD. Trimming shortened V by 3 bases and J by 6 bases, and 12 bases separated the two germline ends. The CDR3 is 13 amino acids. The CDR3 DNA follows: TGTGCCATCAGTGACCCGCCCGCCCGCGAGCAGTACTTC. This codes for CAISDPPAREQYF.

The chain recombines TRBV6-2 or TRBV6-3 with TRBJ1-1; D is unresolved. V was trimmed by 7 bases and J by 6 bases, leaving 15 bases between them. The germline V gene has CDR1 MNHEY and CDR2 SVGEGT. This CDR3 spans 13 amino acids. The CDR3 coding sequence is TGTGCCAGCACGGTCGAGATATGGGCTGAAGCTTTCTTT. It translates to CASTVEIWAEAFF.

Ten or more counts support this clonotype. The rearrangement joins TRBV5-1 to TRBJ1-1, with D perhaps matching TRBD1 (6 bases). Trimming pared 0 bases from V and 0 bases from J, leaving 9 bases between. Germline loops: CDR1 SGHRS, CDR2 YFSETQ. This CDR3 contains 15 residues. CDR3 in amino acids: CASSLDRALNTEAFF. CDR3 coding DNA: TGCGCCAGCAGCTTGGACAGGGCCCTGAACACTGAAGCTTTCTTT. The full variable domain, with the rest looked up from reference TRBV5-1 and TRBJ1-1, is KAGVTQTPRYLIKTRGQQVTLSCSPISGHRSVSWYQQTPGQGLQFLFEYFSETQRNKGNFPGRFSGRQFSNSRSEMNVSTLELGDSALYLCASSLDRALNTEAFFGQGTRLTVV.

There are many counts of this clonotype. The V gene is TRBV12-3 or TRBV12-4, the J gene TRBJ2-7; 11 nucleotides agree with TRBD1. The V segment lost 6 bases and the J segment 4 bases; nucleotides outside the gene matches: 2. This CDR3 region has 13 residues. The CDR3 DNA follows: TGTGCCAGCAGGGACAGGGGGCAATACGAGCAGTACTTC. This sequence encodes CASRDRGQYEQYF.

This clonotype was seen ten or more times. The chain recombines TRBV5-1 with TRBJ2-4, with a tentative D call TRBD2 (5 bases). Germline CDR1 and CDR2: SGHRS and YFSETQ. The CDR3 consists of 15 residues. The V gene lost 6 bases and the J gene lost 5 bases, with 18 bases spanning the gap. The CDR3: CASNPSGMTENIQYF. The CDR3 nucleotides are TGCGCCAGCAATCCCTCCGGGATGACGGAAAACATTCAGTACTTC.

There are many counts of this clonotype. V is TRBV13 and J is TRBJ2-5; 7 nucleotides align to TRBD1. Germline V lookup: CDR1 PRHDT, CDR2 FYEKMQ (reference sequence). CDR3 length: 15 residues. Germline trimming cut 5 bases from V and 1 base from J; bases unmatched to any gene: 7. For the CDR3, the DNA is TGTGCCAGCAGCCGAAGACAGGGCCCCCAAGAGACCCAGTACTTC. It is translated as CASSRRQGPQETQYF.